This TCR beta chain was sequenced in a study of T cells expressing NK-cell markers. Study as a whole: Source material for TCR beta repertoires consisted of sorted CD3+CD56+NKG2C+, CD3+CD56+NKG2C- and CD3+CD56-NKG2C+ T cells. Serological testing identified most of the eight sequenced donors as HCMV-seropositive and one as seronegative.

Germline V gene sequence: CDR1 SNHLY, CDR2 FYNNEI. The CDR3 runs to 13 residues. TCRdb re-called the 5' RACE reads and gives one entry per CDR3 protein, without DNA. This sample contains under 600,000 distinct CDR3 sequences. This chain uses TRBV2 with TRBJ1-1; TCRdb outputs TRBD1, but without DNA this stays unchecked. The source of this sequence is a woman in her forties or fifties in good health. Sequenced: blood T cells: a sorted CD56 or NKG2C T cell subset, CD4+ or CD8+ T cells, or bulk PBMC T cells (not recorded which). CDR3 region: CARHRGGNTEAFF.